Presented here are 30 T cell receptor beta chains from one specimen sequenced in a study of pediatric ulcerative colitis. Sequencing used immunoSEQ multiplex PCR; TCRdb keeps in-frame clones, though not all of them. This table has 17,000 or so clones, around 70% appearing once. One to two pinch biopsies were taken from the rectum during colonoscopy. Material: gut tissue. These receptors were taken from a girl aged 10-17 years with moderate ulcerative colitis.

J is TRBJ2-3 and V is TRBV5-1, with D hard to call. Trimming shortened V by 0 bases and J by 0 bases, and 5 bases separated the two germline ends. This CDR3 is 14 amino acids long. Germline assignment: CDR1 SGHRS and CDR2 YFSETQ. The DNA for the CDR3 is TGCGCCAGCAGCTTGGTAGGAAGCACAGATACGCAGTATTTT. It specifies CASSLVGSTDTQYF.

This clone turned up a few times. The rearrangement uses TRBV9 and TRBJ1-1, with D possibly TRBD1 on 5 matching bases. The V end was cut by 0 bases, the J end by 3 bases, with 6 bases between. The CDR3 covers 13 residues. Germline CDR1 and CDR2: SGDLS and YYNGEE. Written as DNA, the CDR3 is TGTGCCAGCAGCGTAGGACAGTACACTGAAGCTTTCTTT. Translated, it gives CASSVGQYTEAFF.

V and J are TRBV7-9 and TRBJ2-7; D may be TRBD1 or TRBD2 (5 bases each). Germline V gene data show CDR1 as SEHNR and CDR2 as FQNEAQ (reference sequence). The CDR3 spans 15 residues. Trimming took off 4 bases at V and 4 bases at J, with 17 bases between the two ends. This CDR3 reads CASSSIRDGEYEQYF. CDR3 nucleotides: TGTGCCAGCAGCTCCATTCGGGACGGAGAATACGAGCAGTACTTC.

This chain connects TRBV25-1 to TRBJ2-7; D remains unclear. Per the germline V gene, CDR1 is MGHDK and CDR2 is SYGVNS. The length of the CDR3 is 11 residues. This CDR3 is CGTQSLTEQYF. The CDR3 region has the DNA TGTGGGACGCAGTCCCTAACCGAGCAGTACTTC.

The chain joins TRBV27 to TRBJ2-2, with unresolved D. The germline gives CDR1 MNHEY, CDR2 SMNVEV (reference sequence). The CDR3 is 14 residues long. V was clipped by 5 bases and J by 6 bases, with 13 bases between them. The CDR3 spells CASSPSRVAGELFF. Here the CDR3 DNA reads TGTGCCAGCAGTCCCTCCCGGGTTGCCGGGGAGCTGTTTTTT.

This clone was found once. CDR3 residues: CASSSRQTNTEAFF. DNA for the CDR3: TGTGCCAGCAGCTCGCGACAGACGAACACTGAAGCTTTCTTT. V is TRBV11-3 and J is TRBJ1-1; a possible D gene is TRBD1 (5 bases). Germline CDR1 and CDR2: SGHNT and YENEEA. CDR3 length equals 14 residues. Trimming pared 4 bases from V and 1 base from J, leaving 10 bases between.

The rearrangement joins TRBV5-1 to TRBJ1-1; tentative D call: TRBD1 (6 bases). The CDR3 is 13 residues long. V was clipped by 4 bases and J by 8 bases, with 15 bases between them. Germline CDR1 reads SGHRS; CDR2 reads YFSETQ. The DNA for the CDR3 is TGCGCCAGCAGCACTCGGACAGCTGAAGAAGCTTTCTTT. It specifies CASSTRTAEEAFF. The complete variable domain, with remaining parts taken from reference TRBV5-1 and TRBJ1-1, reads KAGVTQTPRYLIKTRGQQVTLSCSPISGHRSVSWYQQTPGQGLQFLFEYFSETQRNKGNFPGRFSGRQFSNSRSEMNVSTLELGDSALYLCASSTRTAEEAFFGQGTRLTVV.

The chain is built from TRBV29-1 and TRBJ2-1; 7 positions agree with TRBD1. The CDR3 has 17 residues. After removal of 2 bases from V and 3 bases from J, the junction contained 13 bases not matched to a gene. The germline CDR1 and CDR2 sequences are SQVTM and ANQGSEA. This CDR3 reads CSVERQGETEHYNEQFF. The DNA for the CDR3 is TGCAGCGTTGAAAGACAGGGAGAGACCGAACACTACAATGAGCAGTTCTTC.

This chain uses TRBV7-8 with TRBJ2-7; TRBD1 matches at 9 bases. V was clipped by 6 bases and J by 3 bases; unmatched bases: 6. This CDR3 has 14 residues. The V gene's germline CDR1 is SGHVS and CDR2 FQNEAQ. CDR3 loop: CASRQTGGGYEQYF. The CDR3 DNA is TGTGCCAGCAGACAGACAGGGGGAGGCTACGAGCAGTACTTC. Looking up the rest from reference TRBV7-8 and TRBJ2-7 gives the full variable domain: GAGVSQSPRYKVAKRGQDVALRCDPISGHVSLFWYQQALGQGPEFLTYFQNEAQLDKSGLPSDRFFAERPEGSVSTLKIQRTQQEDSAVYLCASRQTGGGYEQYFGPGTRLTVT.

V usage is TRBV6-5 and J usage is TRBJ1-5, with unresolved D. Trimming pared 4 bases from V and 7 bases from J, leaving 14 bases between. The CDR3 totals 14 residues. Germline V CDR1 and CDR2: MNHEY, SVGAGI. In DNA form, the CDR3 reads TGTGCCAGCAGTTCTTACTCCAGCCCGCAGCCCCAGCATTTT. Translated, it gives CASSSYSSPQPQHF.

Written as DNA, the CDR3 is TGTGCCATCAAAAGGGAAGGCACTGAAGCTTTCTTT. This sequence encodes CAIKREGTEAFF. The chain joins TRBV10-3 to TRBJ1-1; D is unresolved. Germline V gene data show CDR1 as ENHRY and CDR2 as SYGVKD. The CDR3 spans 12 residues. V was shortened by 7 bases and J by 4 bases, with 10 bases between the two germline ends.

The rearrangement uses TRBV18 and TRBJ1-6, with D possibly matching TRBD1 (5 bases). Deletions cut 3 bases from V and 5 bases from J, with 14 bases between. Germline V CDR1 and CDR2: KGHSH, LQKENI. CDR3 length: 16 amino acids. The DNA for the CDR3 is TGTGCCAGCTCACCTGCACCCGGGACCCATAATTCACCCCTCCACTTT. This translates into CASSPAPGTHNSPLHF.

The chain carries TRBV18 and TRBJ1-5; D is ambiguous. V was cut by 2 bases and J by 2 bases, with 10 bases left in between. Germline V gives CDR1 KGHSH, CDR2 LQKENI. This CDR3 is built from 15 residues. CDR3 sequence (DNA): TGTGCCAGCTCACCAACATCTGGGGGCAATCAGCCCCAGCATTTT. Translating it yields CASSPTSGGNQPQHF. The full variable domain, with the rest looked up from reference TRBV18 and TRBJ1-5, is NAGVMQNPRHLVRRRGQEARLRCSPMKGHSHVYWYRQLPEEGLKFMVYLQKENIIDESGMPKERFSAEFPKEGPSILRIQQVVRGDSAAYFCASSPTSGGNQPQHFGDGTRLSIL.

CDR3 sequence reads: CASSRGQGGTYEQYF. CDR3 sequence (DNA): TGTGCCAGCTCCCGCGGACAGGGGGGAACCTACGAGCAGTACTTC. V gene TRBV18 combines with J gene TRBJ2-7; TRBD1 matches at 10 bases. The V segment lost 6 bases and the J segment 2 bases; nucleotides outside the gene matches: 7. The CDR3 is 15 residues long. Germline CDR1 KGHSH, CDR2 LQKENI.

The rearrangement links TRBV7-6 to TRBJ2-2; D remains ambiguous. Per the germline V gene, CDR1 is SGHVS and CDR2 is FNYEAQ. CDR3 size: 16 residues. The ends were cut back, 5 bases at V and 5 bases at J, with 18 bases in the middle. CDR3 residues: CASSNPDRTETGELFF. DNA for the CDR3: TGTGCCAGCAGCAACCCAGACCGGACGGAAACCGGGGAGCTGTTTTTT.

This clone was detected a few times. The chain couples TRBV6-6 to TRBJ1-5; D is ambiguous. V was clipped by 6 bases and J by 4 bases, with 19 bases between them. The CDR3 consists of 16 residues. The germline V gene encodes CDR1 MNHNY and CDR2 SVGAGI (reference sequence). The CDR3 DNA reads TGTGCCAGCAGACCTTCCGACCGGACGGGTAATCAGCCCCAGCATTTT. Translated, it gives CASRPSDRTGNQPQHF.

This clone was detected only a few times. The rearrangement uses TRBV28 and TRBJ1-2; no definite D call. CDR1 MDHEN and CDR2 SYDVKM come from the germline V gene. The germline V and J ends were trimmed by 5 bases and 8 bases, with 9 bases remaining between them. The CDR3 extends over 11 amino acids. CDR3 protein: CASSISGGYTF. The DNA for the CDR3 is TGTGCCAGCAGTATCTCGGGAGGCTACACCTTC.

CDR3 nucleotides: TGTGCCAGCAACGGACAGGATAATGAAAAACTGTTTTTT. Protein sequence: CASNGQDNEKLFF. The chain combines TRBV2 with TRBJ1-4, with 7 bases lining up with TRBD1. V gave up 7 bases and J gave up 4 bases; unmatched junction bases: 3. The V gene's germline CDR1 is SNHLY and CDR2 FYNNEI. The CDR3 is made up of 13 amino acids.

This chain links TRBV18 with TRBJ2-1, with D unresolved. V lost 0 bases, J lost 12 bases, and 9 bases lay in between. Looked up from germline, CDR1 is KGHSH and CDR2 is LQKENI. The CDR3 runs to 12 residues. Written as DNA, the CDR3 is TGTGCCAGCTCACCACCGAAGGTCGGGCAGTTCTTC. Translating it yields CASSPPKVGQFF.

This chain uses TRBV5-8 with TRBJ2-7; 10 bases align to TRBD1. Germline CDR1 reads SGHTS; CDR2 reads YDEGEE. V was clipped by 4 bases and J by 3 bases; unmatched bases: 4. The CDR3 runs to 14 residues. The chain's CDR3 is CASSTGTGDYEQYF. The CDR3, as DNA: TGTGCCAGCAGCACTGGGACAGGGGACTACGAGCAGTACTTC.

The V gene is TRBV10-3, the J gene TRBJ2-7, with D possibly being TRBD1 or TRBD2 (5 bases each). Trimming shortened V by 8 bases and J by 3 bases, and 14 bases separated the two germline ends. CDR3 length: 13 residues. Germline lookup yields CDR1 ENHRY and CDR2 SYGVKD. This chain's CDR3 is CAIWGPESYEQYF. The CDR3 DNA reads TGTGCCATCTGGGGACCGGAGAGCTACGAGCAGTACTTC.

The genes are TRBV11-2 and TRBJ2-1, with D possibly being TRBD2 (6 bases). From germline, CDR1 is SGHAT and CDR2 FQNNGV. The length of the CDR3 is 14 residues. The V end lost 3 bases, the J end lost 2 bases, and 8 bases lay between the germline ends. The CDR3 here is CASSLDYAYNEQFF. The CDR3 DNA reads as TGTGCCAGCAGCTTGGACTATGCCTACAATGAGCAGTTCTTC.

This chain connects TRBV2 to TRBJ1-3; D not resolved. V was pared by 6 bases and J by 0 bases, with 3 bases between. CDR1 is SNHLY and CDR2 is FYNNEI in the germline V gene. This CDR3 comprises 12 residues. The CDR3 sequence: CASRSSGNTIYF. Written as DNA, the CDR3 is TGTGCCAGCAGGAGCTCTGGAAACACCATATATTTT.

The genes are TRBV7-8 and TRBJ2-3; TRBD2 matches at 10 bases. Unmatched junction bases numbered 4, after V lost 5 bases and J lost 2 bases. This CDR3 has 15 residues. Germline CDR1 and CDR2: SGHVS and FQNEAQ. This CDR3 reads CASSEGLADTDTQYF. DNA of the CDR3: TGTGCCAGCAGCGAAGGACTAGCGGACACAGATACGCAGTATTTT.

This chain connects TRBV27 to TRBJ2-3; 9 bases are shared with TRBD1. The CDR3 covers 14 residues. From germline, CDR1 is MNHEY and CDR2 SMNVEV (reference sequence). The trim removed 8 bases at V and 5 bases at J, leaving 8 bases unmatched. The CDR3, as DNA: TGTGCCAGCGGTAGGGACAGGGTAAGAGATACGCAGTATTTT. Translated: CASGRDRVRDTQYF.

The chain couples TRBV19 to TRBJ2-5; 7 bases line up with TRBD1. From germline, CDR1 is LNHDA and CDR2 SQIVND (reference sequence). With V trimmed by 6 bases and J by 5 bases, 6 bases remained unmatched. CDR3 length: 13 amino acids. The CDR3 loop is CASSRQGKETQYF. The CDR3 DNA sequence: TGTGCCAGTAGCAGACAGGGAAAGGAGACCCAGTACTTC.

The J gene is TRBJ2-1, the V gene TRBV29-1; 11 bases are shared with TRBD1. Germline V gene data show CDR1 as SQVTM and CDR2 as ANQGSEA. The CDR3 length is 12 residues. Germline trimming cut 6 bases from V and 8 bases from J; bases unmatched to any gene: 3. In DNA form, the CDR3 reads TGCAGCGTAAGGACAGGGGGCGATGAGCAGTTCTTC. Translated, it gives CSVRTGGDEQFF.

V usage is TRBV6-5 and J usage is TRBJ2-7; the match to TRBD1 covers 8 bases. The CDR3 consists of 15 residues. Trimming at V came to 0 bases and at J to 6 bases, leaving 7 bases not matched to a gene. Germline loops: CDR1 MNHEY, CDR2 SVGAGI. The CDR3 sequence is CASSYSRTGQLEQYF. CDR3 DNA: TGTGCCAGCAGTTACTCGCGGACAGGGCAGCTCGAGCAGTACTTC.

J is TRBJ1-2 and V is TRBV5-4, with a possible D match to TRBD1 (5 bases). The V and J ends lost 0 bases and 4 bases respectively, with 10 bases between them. The CDR3 is made up of 14 amino acids. Germline CDR1 is SGHNT and CDR2 is YYREEE (reference sequence). CDR3 coding DNA: TGTGCCAGCAGCTTGGGACAGATTGGCTATGGCTACACCTTC. Encoded protein: CASSLGQIGYGYTF.

V is TRBV10-3 and J is TRBJ2-5; 11 bases line up with TRBD1. Germline assignment: CDR1 ENHRY and CDR2 SYGVKD. With V trimmed by 5 bases and J by 3 bases, 5 bases remained unmatched. The CDR3 sequence is 15 residues long. The CDR3 region is CAISRTGGREETQYF. The CDR3 bases are TGTGCCATCAGTCGGACAGGGGGCAGAGAAGAGACCCAGTACTTC.